The 25 T cell receptor beta chains below all came from one sample that was sequenced in a study of cytomegalovirus exposure and HLA in healthy donors. 60 Vbeta and 13 Jbeta primers were used in PCR. The repertoire was sequenced with immunoSEQ multiplex PCR; TCRdb's copy has only in-frame clones and lacks some. Of fewer than 150,000 clones listed, 60% to 85% were seen once; the top ten hold around 7%. The sample consisted of PBMCs. The receptors here all came from a middle-aged man in good health and CMV-seropositive.

The chain uses TRBV11-2 and TRBJ1-1, with TRBD1 as a possible D gene (6 bases). Germline V gives CDR1 SGHAT, CDR2 FQNNGV. CDR3 length: 15 residues. Trimming shortened V by 6 bases and J by 5 bases, and 19 bases separated the two germline ends. The CDR3 nucleotides read TGTGCCAGCAGGCACCTGACAGGTCTTATAACTGAAGCTTTCTTT. Amino acids: CASRHLTGLITEAFF.

DNA for the CDR3: TGCGCCAGCAGCCGGGACAGCTACGAGCAGTACTTC. This translates into CASSRDSYEQYF. V usage is TRBV5-1 and J usage is TRBJ2-7; TRBD1 agrees at 7 bases. The CDR3 is made up of 12 amino acids. V gave up 4 bases and J gave up 3 bases; unmatched junction bases: 1. Germline V gene sequence: CDR1 SGHRS, CDR2 YFSETQ.

The chain recombines TRBV28 with TRBJ1-1; possibly TRBD1 for D (6 bases). With 3 bases removed from V and 1 base from J, the gap between germline ends came to 21 bases. The CDR3 has 18 amino acids. Germline CDR1 MDHEN, CDR2 SYDVKM. The CDR3 protein is CASSFKIAGTFGNTEAFF. The CDR3 DNA reads as TGTGCCAGCAGTTTTAAAATCGCCGGGACATTTGGGAACACTGAAGCTTTCTTT.

This sequence joins TRBV7-2 and TRBJ2-7; 10 bases align to TRBD2. In germline, CDR1 is SGHTA, CDR2 FQGNSA. The CDR3 is 14 residues long. Trimming removed 3 bases from V and 3 bases from J; junction bases left unmatched: 2. DNA of the CDR3: TGTGCCAGCAGCTTGCGGACTAGCGGCTACGAGCAGTACTTC. Its translation is CASSLRTSGYEQYF.

The V and J genes are TRBV7-2 and TRBJ1-5; D is possibly TRBD1 (5 bases). The CDR3 loop spans 16 amino acids. The V gene's germline CDR1 is SGHTA and CDR2 FQGNSA. With 5 bases removed from V and 1 base from J, the gap between germline ends came to 15 bases. This CDR3 reads CASSEQGLLSNQPQHF. In nucleotides, the CDR3 is TGTGCCAGCAGCGAGCAGGGCCTTCTGAGCAATCAGCCCCAGCATTTT.

The CDR3 DNA follows: TGTGCCATCAGTCCGGGACTAGCAATGGATGAGCAGTTCTTC. Protein sequence: CAISPGLAMDEQFF. The chain carries TRBV10-3 and TRBJ2-1; 9 nucleotides agree with TRBD2. This CDR3 spans 14 amino acids. The germline gives CDR1 ENHRY, CDR2 SYGVKD. With V trimmed by 5 bases and J by 8 bases, 7 bases remained unmatched.

V usage is TRBV27 and J usage is TRBJ1-5; 8 nucleotides match TRBD1. The CDR3 has 16 amino acids. V lost 5 bases to trimming and J lost 2 bases; unmatched junction nucleotides: 8. The V gene's germline CDR1 is MNHEY and CDR2 SMNVEV (reference sequence). The CDR3 DNA reads TGTGCCAGCAGTGTACAGGGGGGCGGCCGCAATCAGCCCCAGCATTTT. Its protein product is CASSVQGGGRNQPQHF.

The chain couples TRBV9 to TRBJ2-7; 7 bases line up with TRBD1. The J segment lost 7 bases and the V segment lost 3 bases, leaving 13 bases of the junction unmatched. CDR3 size: 15 residues. Germline V lookup: CDR1 SGDLS, CDR2 YYNGEE. The CDR3 reads CASSAKGTVPGEQYF. CDR3 bases: TGTGCCAGCAGCGCAAAGGGGACAGTTCCGGGGGAGCAGTACTTC.

The rearrangement joins TRBV7-8 to TRBJ1-2; unclear D gene. Trimming took off 1 base at V and 0 bases at J, with 9 bases between the two ends. The CDR3 extends over 15 amino acids. Germline CDR1 reads SGHVS; CDR2 reads FQNEAQ. CDR3: CASSLVAPTNYGYTF. Written as DNA, the CDR3 is TGTGCCAGCAGCTTAGTCGCGCCCACTAACTATGGCTACACCTTC. Together with reference TRBV7-8 and TRBJ1-2, the CDR3 gives the full variable domain: GAGVSQSPRYKVAKRGQDVALRCDPISGHVSLFWYQQALGQGPEFLTYFQNEAQLDKSGLPSDRFFAERPEGSVSTLKIQRTQQEDSAVYLCASSLVAPTNYGYTFGSGTRLTVV.

The V and J genes are TRBV5-1 and TRBJ1-2, with 7 bases matching TRBD1. This CDR3 contains 15 residues. After removal of 0 bases from V and 4 bases from J, the junction contained 6 bases not matched to a gene. Per germline, CDR1 SGHRS and CDR2 YFSETQ. Here the CDR3 reads CASSLVGGGVYGYTF. The CDR3 region has the DNA TGCGCCAGCAGCTTGGTAGGAGGGGGCGTCTATGGCTACACCTTC.

This chain links TRBV11-2 with TRBJ2-1; 7 bases match TRBD2. V gave up 5 bases and J gave up 10 bases; unmatched junction bases: 11. The CDR3 is 14 residues long. CDR1 and CDR2 (germline): SGHAT, FQNNGV. CDR3 protein: CASSPVGLVSEQFF. In nucleotides, the CDR3 is TGTGCCAGCAGCCCCGTTGGACTAGTTTCCGAGCAGTTCTTC.

V and J are TRBV2 and TRBJ1-4, with 7 bases aligning to TRBD1. Germline V gene data show CDR1 as SNHLY and CDR2 as FYNNEI. Unmatched junction bases numbered 6, after V lost 10 bases and J lost 4 bases. The CDR3 contains 13 residues. CDR3 nucleotides: TGTGCCATCGGACAGGCCGGTAATGAAAAACTGTTTTTT. It encodes CAIGQAGNEKLFF.

The chain recombines TRBV28 with TRBJ1-4; D gene unclear. V was cut by 5 bases and J by 8 bases, with 6 bases left in between. This CDR3 has 11 residues. Germline CDR1 and CDR2: MDHEN and SYDVKM. This chain's CDR3 is CASSAREKLFF. CDR3 in DNA: TGTGCCAGCAGTGCCAGGGAAAAACTGTTTTTT.

The V call is TRBV29-1, the J call TRBJ2-3; 7 nucleotides line up with TRBD2. In germline, CDR1 is SQVTM, CDR2 ANQGSEA. The ends lost 4 bases at V and 3 bases at J; junction bases unmatched: 7. This CDR3 spans 14 amino acids. The CDR3 nucleotides read TGCAGCGTTGGAAGCGGGACCACAACAGATACGCAGTATTTT. It codes for CSVGSGTTTDTQYF.

V usage is TRBV5-6 and J usage is TRBJ2-5, with D perhaps matching TRBD2 (6 bases). CDR3 size: 17 residues. Looked up from germline, CDR1 is SGHDT and CDR2 is YYEEEE. Trimming left V 4 bases short and J 5 bases short, with 24 bases between. The CDR3 sequence is CASSLGGGILRRETQYF. The CDR3 DNA sequence: TGTGCCAGCAGCCTTGGTGGAGGGATACTGCGGAGGGAGACCCAGTACTTC.

V gene TRBV6-5 combines with J gene TRBJ1-1; TRBD1 is a possible D gene (5 bases). The V gene lost 6 bases and the J gene lost 4 bases, with 9 bases spanning the gap. CDR1 and CDR2 from the germline V gene are MNHEY and SVGAGI. The CDR3 runs to 12 residues. As DNA, the CDR3 is TGTGCCAGCAGCCAGGGAGGCACTGAAGCTTTCTTT. It is translated as CASSQGGTEAFF.

This clone was observed a handful of times. The V gene is TRBV7-2, the J gene TRBJ1-2, with D possibly being TRBD1 (6 bases). The CDR3 totals 14 residues. Germline V lookup: CDR1 SGHTA, CDR2 FQGNSA. The germline V and J ends were trimmed by 1 base and 8 bases, with 14 bases remaining between them. Here the CDR3 DNA reads TGTGCCAGCAGCTTAGGAGGGGGTGGGCGGGGCTACACCTTC. It specifies CASSLGGGGRGYTF.

This sequence joins TRBV19 and TRBJ1-4; no clear D. V lost 5 bases, J lost 0 bases, and 10 bases lay in between. Germline CDR1 reads LNHDA; CDR2 reads SQIVND (reference sequence). CDR3 length equals 15 residues. CDR3 residues: CASSFYGATNEKLFF. The DNA of the CDR3 is TGTGCCAGTAGTTTCTACGGGGCAACTAATGAAAAACTGTTTTTT.

In its sample, this clone was seen once. CDR3 residues: CASSQTFPGVLPQHF. The DNA for the CDR3 is TGCGCCAGCAGCCAAACTTTCCCCGGGGTCCTGCCCCAGCATTTT. V and J are TRBV4-1 and TRBJ1-5; D unclear. The CDR3 is 15 amino acids. Trimming cost V 2 bases and J 9 bases, with 17 bases left between them. Germline CDR1 reads MGHRA; CDR2 reads YSYEKL.

The CDR3 coding sequence is TGTGCCAGCAGCCAGGGACTAGCGATCCGATATGAGCAGTTCTTC. As protein: CASSQGLAIRYEQFF. The J gene is TRBJ2-1, the V gene TRBV4-2; 10 nucleotides agree with TRBD2. From germline, CDR1 is LGHNA and CDR2 YNFKEQ. There are 15 residues in the CDR3. The J segment lost 8 bases and the V segment lost 3 bases, leaving 7 bases of the junction unmatched.

This clone was seen a handful of times. The rearrangement links TRBV13 to TRBJ1-4, with TRBD1 as a possible D gene (5 bases). The CDR3 is 18 amino acids. CDR1 PRHDT and CDR2 FYEKMQ come from the germline V gene (reference sequence). V was shortened by 3 bases and J by 6 bases, with 23 bases between the two germline ends. The DNA for the CDR3 is TGTGCCAGCAGCTTTGGGCAGGGCCCAGGTTGGGGGGATGAAAAACTGTTTTTT. It is translated as CASSFGQGPGWGDEKLFF.

This sequence joins TRBV5-6 and TRBJ2-2, with 11 bases aligning to TRBD1. CDR1 and CDR2 from the germline V gene are SGHDT and YYEEEE. The CDR3 is 16 residues long. The ends lost 4 bases at V and 5 bases at J; junction bases unmatched: 7. The CDR3 region is CASSPLGTGGTGELFF. CDR3 sequence (DNA): TGTGCCAGCAGCCCCCTCGGGACAGGGGGGACCGGGGAGCTGTTTTTT.

V usage is TRBV18 and J usage is TRBJ2-7; TRBD2 matches 9 bases. Looked up from germline, CDR1 is KGHSH and CDR2 is LQKENI. Losses at the gene ends were 6 bases for V and 4 bases for J; bases not matched to a gene: 7. This CDR3 has 14 residues. CDR3 nucleotides: TGTGCCAGCTCGGCCGGGACTAGCAGTTACGAGCAGTACTTC. This translates into CASSAGTSSYEQYF.

The rearrangement joins TRBV19 to TRBJ1-5; 8 bases line up with TRBD1. CDR1 LNHDA and CDR2 SQIVND come from the germline V gene (reference sequence). The J segment lost 1 base and the V segment lost 4 bases, leaving 3 bases of the junction unmatched. The CDR3 extends over 15 amino acids. CDR3: CASSTDRASNQPQHF. CDR3 nucleotide sequence: TGTGCCAGTAGTACGGACAGGGCGAGCAATCAGCCCCAGCATTTT.

The genes are TRBV6-6 and TRBJ2-7; D unresolved. Trimming left V 2 bases short and J 3 bases short, with 11 bases between. Germline values: CDR1 MNHNY, CDR2 SVGAGI (reference sequence). The CDR3 runs 14 residues. CDR3 sequence (DNA): TGTGCCAGCAGTTACAGCACAGAGTACTACGAGCAGTACTTC. It codes for CASSYSTEYYEQYF.